Listed below are T cell receptor beta chains from one sample, sequenced in a study of shared clonotypes between healthy human individuals. The assay was immunoSEQ multiplex PCR, and TCRdb's table has in-frame clones only and misses some. The sample has fewer than 600,000 clones; more than 65% are singletons. Sequenced input: PBMCs. Receptor source: a middle-aged woman in good health. Some clones in this sample may be carry-over from other donors' samples. Both conserved end residues are part of each CDR3. Each record gives: V gene, J gene, CDR3 protein.

v_gene: TRBV11-2; j_gene: TRBJ2-3; CDR3aa: CASSFTVGTDTQYF
v_gene: TRBV7-8; j_gene: TRBJ1-1; CDR3aa: CASSGRTGASNTEAFF
v_gene: TRBV5-1; j_gene: TRBJ2-1; CDR3aa: CASSPLATGEGEQFF
v_gene: TRBV18; j_gene: TRBJ2-2; CDR3aa: CASSPPGELFF
v_gene: TRBV7-2; j_gene: TRBJ2-7; CDR3aa: CASTDPNIYEQYF
v_gene: TRBV10-3; j_gene: TRBJ2-3; CDR3aa: CAIKSTSGRPDTQYF
v_gene: TRBV19; j_gene: TRBJ2-6; CDR3aa: CASSITWLGANVLTF
v_gene: TRBV11-2; j_gene: TRBJ2-2; CDR3aa: CASRGGTGSTGELFF
v_gene: TRBV27; j_gene: TRBJ2-7; CDR3aa: CASSLSRRTEQYF
v_gene: TRBV23-1; j_gene: TRBJ1-4; CDR3aa: CASSQLDRAILGTNEKLFF
v_gene: TRBV2; j_gene: TRBJ2-2; CDR3aa: CASSGPLAGDTGELFF
v_gene: TRBV14; j_gene: TRBJ1-2; CDR3aa: CASSQFGRFMDYGYTF
v_gene: TRBV7-8; j_gene: TRBJ1-1; CDR3aa: CASSPRWGGGLNTEAFF
v_gene: TRBV11-2; j_gene: TRBJ1-3; CDR3aa: CASSLAGVGGNTIYF
v_gene: TRBV11-1; j_gene: TRBJ2-1; CDR3aa: CASRPGLAAYNEQFF
v_gene: TRBV11-2; j_gene: TRBJ1-4; CDR3aa: CASSLAGGNEKLFF
v_gene: TRBV11-3; j_gene: TRBJ2-1; CDR3aa: CASSLGGGGVYNEQFF
v_gene: TRBV19; j_gene: TRBJ2-7; CDR3aa: CASSTGLAGGHEQYF
v_gene: TRBV30; j_gene: TRBJ1-6; CDR3aa: CASSLNRGRHSPLHF
v_gene: TRBV11-2; j_gene: TRBJ2-1; CDR3aa: CASSLDHGARYNEQFF
v_gene: TRBV20-1; j_gene: TRBJ2-3; CDR3aa: CSARRDNTQYF
v_gene: TRBV7-3; j_gene: TRBJ2-3; CDR3aa: CASSLTSGVSTDTQYF
v_gene: TRBV4-1; j_gene: TRBJ1-1; CDR3aa: CASSQEGALTEAFF
v_gene: TRBV7-2; j_gene: TRBJ2-3; CDR3aa: CASSLDPAGRVTDTQYF
v_gene: TRBV5-1; j_gene: TRBJ1-3; CDR3aa: CASSLDGGLNSGNTIYF
v_gene: TRBV15; j_gene: TRBJ1-2; CDR3aa: CATSREGTDGYTF
v_gene: TRBV5-8; j_gene: TRBJ2-7; CDR3aa: CASSLAGIYEQYF
v_gene: TRBV27; j_gene: TRBJ2-3; CDR3aa: CASSYRGRDTQYF
v_gene: TRBV7-6; j_gene: TRBJ1-1; CDR3aa: CASSLGGVNTEAFF
v_gene: TRBV6-1; j_gene: TRBJ2-7; CDR3aa: CASWSPYEQYF
v_gene: TRBV14; j_gene: TRBJ2-5; CDR3aa: CASSQEQGVTQYF
v_gene: TRBV28; j_gene: TRBJ1-1; CDR3aa: CASSQSSLF
v_gene: TRBV5-1; j_gene: TRBJ1-4; CDR3aa: CASSLQGARGEKLFF
v_gene: TRBV2; j_gene: TRBJ1-5; CDR3aa: CASSLSQNNQPQHF
v_gene: TRBV28; j_gene: TRBJ1-4; CDR3aa: CASTQLGTNEKLFF
v_gene: TRBV30; j_gene: TRBJ1-2; CDR3aa: CAWTRQTGDYGYTF
v_gene: TRBV7-9; j_gene: TRBJ2-3; CDR3aa: CASSSTTSTDTQYF